These 10 T cell receptor beta chains were sequenced from one sample in a study of beta chain features in type 1 diabetes. TCRB transcripts that were expressed got sequenced, as all of the isolated RNA had been reverse transcribed. Some clones are missing from TCRdb's copy, which holds only in-frame ones; the method was immunoSEQ multiplex PCR. The sample yields around 500,000 clones, 11% seen once. The sample consisted of naive CD4+ T cells from blood. These receptors originate from a woman aged 18 to 35 in good health.

This clone was detected only a few times. The chain joins TRBV5-4 to TRBJ2-5; 9 nucleotides align to TRBD1. Trimming cost V 4 bases and J 5 bases; bases outside gene matches: 12. CDR1 is SGHNT and CDR2 is YYREEE in the germline V gene (reference sequence). The CDR3 is 16 residues long. The CDR3 loop is CASSLPQGAGGETQYF. Here the CDR3 DNA reads TGTGCCAGCAGCCTACCACAGGGGGCGGGTGGCGAGACCCAGTACTTC. Full variable domain (missing parts from reference TRBV5-4 and TRBJ2-5): ETGVTQSPTHLIKTRGQQVTLRCSSQSGHNTVSWYQQALGQGPQFIFQYYREEENGRGNFPPRFSGLQFPNYSSELNVNALELDDSALYLCASSLPQGAGGETQYFGPGTRLLVL.

The chain uses TRBV18 and TRBJ2-1; possibly TRBD1 or TRBD2 for D (5 bases each). The germline V and J ends were trimmed by 5 bases and 4 bases, with 9 bases remaining between them. CDR3 length: 13 amino acids. Germline loops: CDR1 KGHSH, CDR2 LQKENI. In nucleotides, the CDR3 is TGTGCCAGCTCAGGGGGTCTTTACAATGAGCAGTTCTTC. Its protein is CASSGGLYNEQFF.

This clone was seen only a few times. The chain recombines TRBV7-2 with TRBJ2-1; 11 nucleotides match TRBD2. V shed 6 bases and J 5 bases; nucleotides not matched to a gene: 12. CDR1 is SGHTA, CDR2 FQGNSA, per germline. The length of the CDR3 is 17 residues. The CDR3 DNA follows: TGTGCCAGCAGACTCCGACCCGGGACTAGCGGTAACAATGAGCAGTTCTTC. Its translation is CASRLRPGTSGNNEQFF.

This chain's CDR3 is CASSSPIGYTDTQYF. The CDR3 DNA sequence: TGCGCCAGCAGCTCCCCGATAGGTTACACAGATACGCAGTATTTT. The rearrangement links TRBV5-1 to TRBJ2-3; unclear D gene. The germline V gene encodes CDR1 SGHRS and CDR2 YFSETQ. Trimming took 3 bases from V and 2 from J, leaving 13 bases between them. This CDR3 comprises 15 residues.

This chain connects TRBV7-2 to TRBJ2-2, with D uncertain. CDR3 size: 13 residues. Germline V lookup: CDR1 SGHTA, CDR2 FQGNSA. V shed 5 bases and J shed 6 bases, with 10 bases lying between them. CDR3 sequence: CASSPSVPGELFF. The CDR3 DNA sequence: TGTGCCAGCAGCCCCTCAGTCCCCGGGGAGCTGTTTTTT.

The chain has TRBV27 and TRBJ2-6; D perhaps matches TRBD1 (5 bases). This CDR3 has 15 amino acids. V gave up 4 bases and J gave up 0 bases, with 7 bases separating them. Per the germline V gene, CDR1 is MNHEY and CDR2 is SMNVEV (reference sequence). CDR3 amino acids: CASSYRNSGANVLTF. CDR3 DNA: TGTGCCAGCAGTTACAGGAACTCTGGGGCCAACGTCCTGACTTTC.

The chain joins TRBV4-1 to TRBJ1-3; D not certain. V lost 3 bases and J lost 0, with 6 bases in between. CDR1 MGHRA and CDR2 YSYEKL come from the germline V gene. The CDR3 loop spans 14 amino acids. The CDR3 nucleotides are TGCGCCAGCAGCCAGGAGAGCTCTGGAAACACCATATATTTT. This encodes CASSQESSGNTIYF.

This clone was seen a handful of times. This chain joins TRBV6-5 and TRBJ2-7; D possibly matches TRBD1 or TRBD2 (5 bases each). V lost 4 bases and J lost 4, with 11 bases in between. This CDR3 is built from 13 residues. Germline CDR1 is MNHEY and CDR2 is SVGAGI. The CDR3 DNA is TGTGCCAGCAGTTTCGGCAGGGAGTACGAGCAGTACTTC. Amino acid sequence: CASSFGREYEQYF.

This clone was picked up one time. The chain couples TRBV10-3 to TRBJ2-1, with TRBD2 as a possible D gene (5 bases). The CDR3 is made up of 11 amino acids. CDR1 and CDR2 from the germline V gene are ENHRY and SYGVKD. Trimming left V 8 bases short and J 7 bases short, with 9 bases between. CDR3 sequence: CAIGEGNEQFF. For the CDR3, the DNA is TGTGCCATCGGAGAGGGTAATGAGCAGTTCTTC.

This clone was seen ten or more times. J is TRBJ2-3 and V is TRBV7-9; 7 bases fit TRBD1. Germline V gene data show CDR1 as SEHNR and CDR2 as FQNEAQ (reference sequence). CDR3 length equals 14 residues. Trimming took 4 bases from V and 5 from J; bases not matched to a gene: 6. The CDR3 protein is CASSSTGNLDTQYF. In DNA, the CDR3 is TGTGCCAGCAGCTCGACAGGGAATCTAGATACGCAGTATTTT.